This TCR beta chain is drawn from a study of human T cells and chemical hapten exposure. Study-wide points: Those TCRs sitting above 1 in 1000 frequency stayed the same with DPC sensitization. Among expanded TCRs, significantly more large CDR3 similarity clusters formed than among controls.

The authors' processing: With a range of roughly 23,224 to 690,600, the median per sample was around 96,000 TCRs. TCRdb re-called the RACE reads through MiXCR, storing one row per CDR3 protein. Here the V and J calls rest on TCRdb's processing, not on the authors' analysis. The sample includes 95,000 to 150,000 distinct CDR3 sequences, roughly 13% of them seen just once. V was cut by 2 bases and J by 3 bases, with 10 bases left in between. CDR1 and CDR2 from the germline V gene are DFQATT and SNEGSKA (reference sequence). This CDR3 comprises 13 residues. This sample's time point: pre-sensitization, week 0. As to treatment: therapeutic diphenylcyclopropenone sensitization with weekly scalp DPC. This clonotype was observed at least ten times. Its antigen remains unknown.

This specimen was whole blood, taken in connection with sensitization to the hapten diphenylcyclopropenone (DPC). The chain recombines TRBV20-1 with TRBJ1-1, with no clear D. This clonotype was sampled from a woman aged 18-29 years with alopecia areata. Some clones in this sample may be carry-over from other donors' samples. The CDR3 DNA sequence: TGCAGTGCTAGACGGGGTGTGGACACTGAAGCTTTCTTT. The encoded protein is CSARRGVDTEAFF.